The 15 T cell receptor beta chains presented below share a single source sample, sequenced in a study of control samples from healthy donors and cancer patients. Assay: immunoSEQ multiplex PCR; the TCRdb copy retains only in-frame clones and omits some. This sample has 210,000 or so clones, with about nine tenths found just once. The sequenced material came from blood. The receptor set was obtained from a man aged 30-40 years in good health.

This clone was counted once. The chain recombines TRBV29-1 with TRBJ1-2; D is unresolved. V was clipped by 4 bases and J by 0 bases, with 15 bases between them. Looked up from germline, CDR1 is SQVTM and CDR2 is ANQGSEA. CDR3 length equals 15 residues. The chain's CDR3 is CSVGAGRYSNYGYTF. In DNA, the CDR3 is TGCAGCGTTGGTGCAGGAAGATACTCTAACTATGGCTACACCTTC.

V gene TRBV6-1 combines with J gene TRBJ2-3; a possible D gene is TRBD2 (5 bases). The CDR3 sequence is 14 residues long. Per the germline V gene, CDR1 is MNHNS and CDR2 is SASEGT. Trimming cost V 3 bases and J 2 bases, with 9 bases left between them. CDR3 loop: CASSEDSFTDTQYF. CDR3 DNA sequence: TGTGCCAGCAGTGAGGACTCGTTCACAGATACGCAGTATTTT.

The rearrangement uses TRBV27 and TRBJ2-7, with TRBD1 matching 9 bases. V lost 5 bases to trimming and J lost 6 bases; unmatched junction nucleotides: 11. The CDR3 is 15 residues long. The germline CDR1 and CDR2 sequences are MNHEY and SMNVEV (reference sequence). CDR3 nucleotide sequence: TGTGCCAGCAGTCCCACAGGGGGCGCAACGGGCGAGCAGTACTTC. Encoded protein: CASSPTGGATGEQYF.

The gene calls are TRBV27 and TRBJ2-7; 9 bases fit TRBD1. Losses at the gene ends were 5 bases for V and 5 bases for J; bases not matched to a gene: 10. CDR1 is MNHEY and CDR2 is SMNVEV in the germline V gene (reference sequence). This CDR3 spans 15 amino acids. CDR3 bases: TGTGCCAGCAGTATCACCGGGACAGGGTTCAACGAGCAGTACTTC. Its translation is CASSITGTGFNEQYF.

The chain carries TRBV27 and TRBJ1-4; TRBD1 is a possible D gene (5 bases). The CDR3 contains 15 residues. Germline-derived CDR1 and CDR2 are MNHEY and SMNVEV (reference sequence). V was pared by 7 bases and J by 0 bases, with 12 bases between. The CDR3 reads CASNGAGATNEKLFF. Written as DNA, the CDR3 is TGTGCCAGCAATGGGGCGGGAGCAACTAATGAAAAACTGTTTTTT.

The CDR3 here is CASSVAPSLAGGADTQYF. The DNA for the CDR3 is TGTGCCAGCAGCGTAGCCCCATCACTAGCGGGGGGGGCAGATACGCAGTATTTT. The chain uses TRBV9 and TRBJ2-3; 13 bases fit TRBD2. This CDR3 is 18 amino acids long. Germline values: CDR1 SGDLS, CDR2 YYNGEE. Unmatched junction bases numbered 8, after V lost 0 bases and J lost 4 bases.

CDR3 protein: CASSRYTGGPTYEQYF. CDR3 DNA: TGTGCCAGCAGCCGTTATACGGGCGGGCCCACCTACGAGCAGTACTTC. The chain recombines TRBV9 with TRBJ2-7; tentative D call: TRBD2 (5 bases). Between the trimmed V and J ends, which lost 4 bases and 2 bases, there was a span of 19 bases. The CDR3 loop spans 16 amino acids. Germline lookup yields CDR1 SGDLS and CDR2 YYNGEE.

V is TRBV7-2 and J is TRBJ1-1; D uncertain. The CDR3 runs 15 residues. V lost 2 bases, J lost 0 bases, and 10 bases lay in between. Germline V gene sequence: CDR1 SGHTA, CDR2 FQGNSA. The CDR3 DNA follows: TGTGCCAGCAGCTTATCCTCGGGTCTGAACACTGAAGCTTTCTTT. It translates to CASSLSSGLNTEAFF. Variable domain in full (rest from reference TRBV7-2 and TRBJ1-1): GAGVSQSPSNKVTEKGKDVELRCDPISGHTALYWYRQSLGQGLEFLIYFQGNSAPDKSGLPSDRFSAERTGGSVSTLTIQRTQQEDSAVYLCASSLSSGLNTEAFFGQGTRLTVV.

The V call is TRBV19, the J call TRBJ2-3; D may be TRBD2 (6 bases). CDR3 length: 15 residues. Germline V lookup: CDR1 LNHDA, CDR2 SQIVND (reference sequence). Trimming pared 3 bases from V and 1 base from J, leaving 11 bases between. The CDR3 DNA reads TGTGCCAGTAGTATCGGAGGGGCGGGCACAGATACGCAGTATTTT. It translates to CASSIGGAGTDTQYF. Together with reference TRBV19 and TRBJ2-3, the CDR3 gives the full variable domain: DGGITQSPKYLFRKEGQNVTLSCEQNLNHDAMYWYRQDPGQGLRLIYYSQIVNDFQKGDIAEGYSVSREKKESFPLTVTSAQKNPTAFYLCASSIGGAGTDTQYFGPGTRLTVL.

This chain links TRBV13 with TRBJ1-1; D is perhaps TRBD1 (5 bases). The V gene lost 5 bases and the J gene lost 5 bases, with 15 bases spanning the gap. The length of the CDR3 is 14 residues. The germline V gene encodes CDR1 PRHDT and CDR2 FYEKMQ (reference sequence). CDR3 amino acids: CASSLGSWGTEAFF. The DNA of the CDR3 is TGTGCCAGCAGCCTCGGGTCTTGGGGGACTGAAGCTTTCTTT. Full variable domain (missing parts from reference TRBV13 and TRBJ1-1): AAGVIQSPRHLIKEKRETATLKCYPIPRHDTVYWYQQGPGQDPQFLISFYEKMQSDKGSIPDRFSAQQFSDYHSELNMSSLELGDSALYFCASSLGSWGTEAFFGQGTRLTVV.

The chain combines TRBV6-5 with TRBJ1-5; TRBD1 matches at 9 bases. The CDR3 has 15 amino acids. Germline CDR1 MNHEY, CDR2 SVGAGI. J gave up 3 bases and V 7 bases, and 7 bases lay outside the gene matches. The CDR3 here is CASTWDRADNQPQHF. As DNA, the CDR3 is TGTGCCAGCACATGGGACAGGGCTGACAATCAGCCCCAGCATTTT.

The chain uses TRBV24-1 and TRBJ2-3; tentatively, D is TRBD1 (6 bases). The CDR3 totals 16 residues. Deletions cut 3 bases from V and 8 bases from J, with 20 bases between. Looked up from germline, CDR1 is KGHDR and CDR2 is SFDVKD. CDR3 bases: TGTGCCACCAGTGATCCCACCCATAAGGACAGCACTACGCAGTATTTT. It encodes CATSDPTHKDSTTQYF.

The chain has TRBV4-1 and TRBJ2-1; 10 nucleotides line up with TRBD2. The V gene's germline CDR1 is MGHRA and CDR2 YSYEKL. Unmatched junction bases numbered 11, after V lost 4 bases and J lost 8 bases. This CDR3 has 16 residues. The CDR3, as DNA: TGCGCCAGCAGCCCCAGCCCAGGGACTAGCGTCGATGAGCAGTTCTTC. This gives the protein CASSPSPGTSVDEQFF.

This clone was observed a few times. The chain links TRBV10-3 to TRBJ1-1; D unresolved. The CDR3 covers 13 residues. Trimming pared 4 bases from V and 11 bases from J, leaving 17 bases between. Germline values: CDR1 ENHRY, CDR2 SYGVKD. CDR3 DNA sequence: TGTGCCATCAGTGGGCCTGGAGTCGGTGGGGCTTTCTTT. Translated: CAISGPGVGGAFF.

A word on this clone: This likely comes from a read error, as the CDR3 has no conserved phenylalanine or tryptophan at its end. Because the CDR3's place on the DNA is in doubt, the DNA is left out and the CDR3 is given as listed by TCRdb. The chain uses TRBV3-1 (or the pseudogene TRBV3-2) and TRBJ1-2; TRBD1 was called by the table and not checked on the DNA. The CDR3 is made up of 13 amino acids, end residues included. The germline CDR1 and CDR2 sequences are LGHDT and YNNKEL (reference sequence). CDR3 sequence reads: CASSQAMGQGFSI.